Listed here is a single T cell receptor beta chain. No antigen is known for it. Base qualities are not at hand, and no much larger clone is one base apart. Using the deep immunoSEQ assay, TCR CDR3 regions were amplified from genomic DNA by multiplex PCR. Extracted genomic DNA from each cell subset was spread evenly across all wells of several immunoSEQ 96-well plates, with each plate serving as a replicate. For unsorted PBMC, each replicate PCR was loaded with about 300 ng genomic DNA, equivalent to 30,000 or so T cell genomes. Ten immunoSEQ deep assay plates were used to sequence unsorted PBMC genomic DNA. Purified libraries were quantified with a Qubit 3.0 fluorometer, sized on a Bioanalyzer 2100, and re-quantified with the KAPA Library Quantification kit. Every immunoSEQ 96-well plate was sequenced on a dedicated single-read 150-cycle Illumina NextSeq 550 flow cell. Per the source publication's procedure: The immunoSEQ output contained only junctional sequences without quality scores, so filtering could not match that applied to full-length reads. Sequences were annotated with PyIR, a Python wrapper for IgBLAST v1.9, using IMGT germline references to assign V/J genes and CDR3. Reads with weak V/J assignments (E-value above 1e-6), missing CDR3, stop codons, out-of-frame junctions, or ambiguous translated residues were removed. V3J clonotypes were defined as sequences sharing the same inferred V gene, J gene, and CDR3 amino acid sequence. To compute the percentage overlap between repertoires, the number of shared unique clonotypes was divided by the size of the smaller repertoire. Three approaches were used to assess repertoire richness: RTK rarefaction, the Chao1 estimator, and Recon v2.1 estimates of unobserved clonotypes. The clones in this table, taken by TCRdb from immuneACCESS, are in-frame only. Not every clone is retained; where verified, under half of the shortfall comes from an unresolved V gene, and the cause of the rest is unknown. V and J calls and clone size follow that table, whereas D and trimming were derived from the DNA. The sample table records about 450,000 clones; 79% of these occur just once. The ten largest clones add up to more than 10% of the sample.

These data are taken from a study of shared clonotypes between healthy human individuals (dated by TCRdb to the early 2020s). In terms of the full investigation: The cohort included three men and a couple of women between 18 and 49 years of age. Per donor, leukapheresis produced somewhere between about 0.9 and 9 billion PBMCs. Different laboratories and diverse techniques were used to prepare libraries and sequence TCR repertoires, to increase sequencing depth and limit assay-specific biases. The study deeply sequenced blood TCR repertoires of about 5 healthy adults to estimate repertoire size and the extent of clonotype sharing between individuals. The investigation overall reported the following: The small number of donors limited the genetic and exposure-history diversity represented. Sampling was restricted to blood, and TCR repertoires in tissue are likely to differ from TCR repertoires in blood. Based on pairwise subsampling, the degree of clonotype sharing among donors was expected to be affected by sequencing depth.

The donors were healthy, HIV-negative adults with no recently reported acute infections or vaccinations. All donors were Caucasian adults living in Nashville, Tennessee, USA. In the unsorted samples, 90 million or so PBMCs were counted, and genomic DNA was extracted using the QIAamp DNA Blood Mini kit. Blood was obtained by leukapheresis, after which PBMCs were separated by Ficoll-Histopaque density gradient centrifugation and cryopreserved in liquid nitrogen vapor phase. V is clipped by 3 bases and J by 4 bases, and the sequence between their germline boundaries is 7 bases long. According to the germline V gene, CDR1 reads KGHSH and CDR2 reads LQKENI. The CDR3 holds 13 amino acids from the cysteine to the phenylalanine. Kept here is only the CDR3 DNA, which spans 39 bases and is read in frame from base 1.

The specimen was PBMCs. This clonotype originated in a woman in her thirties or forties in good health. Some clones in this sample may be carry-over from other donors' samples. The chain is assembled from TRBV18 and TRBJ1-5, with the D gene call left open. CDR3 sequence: CASSPTVNQPQHF. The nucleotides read TGTGCCAGCTCACCGACGGTTAATCAGCCCCAGCATTTT.